This TCR beta chain appears in the sequencing data of a study of CD8 T cells in Susac syndrome. Findings of the study overall: Acknowledgment was made by the study that its TCR sequencing and HLA analysis involved a relatively small number of individuals.

The junction had 4 bases not matched to a gene; V was cut back by 6 bases and J by 3 bases. The CDR3 extends over 13 amino acids. Looked up from germline, CDR1 is MDHEN and CDR2 is SYDVKM. Remarks on this clonotype: Its antigen is undetermined.

Reverse transcription of about 0.5 to 1 ug RNA was carried out with random hexamers. TCRdb redid the calling of the immunoSEQ multiplex PCR reads with MiXCR, one entry per CDR3 protein. Seen here are 95,000 to 150,000 distinct CDR3 sequences, around 95% observed once, and the top ten hold approximately 0.089%. The individuals used as controls were healthy donors who had been matched for both age and sex. Sequences were obtained from CD4+ T cells from PBMCs. The receptor was isolated from a human donor in good health. This chain links TRBV28 with TRBJ1-1; TRBD1 matches at 7 bases. This chain's CDR3 is CASRQGGDTEAFF. The CDR3 DNA is TGTGCCAGCAGGCAGGGGGGGGACACTGAAGCTTTCTTT.